This T cell receptor beta chain is from a study of cytomegalovirus exposure and HLA in healthy donors. Study-level results: Prediction of most subjects' HLA-A and HLA-B alleles by TCR beta sequences was reportedly accurate. CMV serostatus was the sole immune exposure information available. A list of 150 to 200 TCR beta chains associated with cytomegalovirus was given.

Germline CDR1 ENHRY, CDR2 SYGVKD. The CDR3 is 13 amino acids. With 10 bases removed from V and 7 bases from J, the gap between germline ends came to 17 bases. Concerning this clone itself: Its antigen remains unidentified.

These donors counted as nominally healthy when sampled, but unrecorded immune exposures were likely. Primers: 60 Vbeta forward and 13 Jbeta reverse. The data were produced by immunoSEQ multiplex PCR, yet TCRdb's version contains in-frame clones alone and is incomplete. This sample has 140,000 to 150,000 clones; roughly 79% occur once, and the top ten carry less than 8%. The clonotype originates from a woman aged 40-49 years in good health and CMV-seropositive. This chain uses TRBV10-3 with TRBJ1-5, with unresolved D. Sequencing input: PBMCs. The CDR3 sequence: CATTQESRQPQHF. CDR3 nucleotides: TGTGCCACCACTCAGGAATCCCGGCAGCCCCAGCATTTT.